This T cell receptor beta chain was captured in a study of blood T cell repertoires in COVID-19. Germline CDR1 LGHDT, CDR2 YNNKEL (reference sequence). This CDR3 has 13 residues. Trimming pared 5 bases from V and 4 bases from J, leaving 12 bases between. Data came from immunoSEQ multiplex PCR; TCRdb stores just in-frame clones and leaves some out. This sample carries approximately 240,000 clones, approximately 86% of them seen once, and the ten largest clones take 2.5% to 3.5%. This sequence was found in a woman in her twenties or thirties who had recovered from COVID-19. This sequence joins TRBV3-1 (or the pseudogene TRBV3-2) and TRBJ2-7; no firm D call. The sequencing sample was made of peripheral blood. CDR3 coding DNA: TGTGCCAGCAGCTCAGGAATACGGTACGAGCAGTACTTC. Translation gives CASSSGIRYEQYF.